A single sample is the source of the 13 T cell receptor beta chains below, sequenced in a study of blood T cell repertoires in COVID-19. Here immunoSEQ multiplex PCR was the method, and the copy in TCRdb shows in-frame clones only, minus some. This sample carries 350,000 to 400,000 clones, more than 85% of them seen once, and the ten largest clones take 0.7% to 0.95%. Sequenced sample: PBMCs or T cells enriched from blood (not recorded which). All receptors derive from a woman aged 40 to 50 who had been exposed to COVID-19.

The rearrangement joins TRBV7-9 to TRBJ1-2; D gene uncertain. In germline, CDR1 is SEHNR, CDR2 FQNEAQ (reference sequence). Deletions cut 2 bases from V and 8 bases from J, with 6 bases between. The length of the CDR3 is 11 residues. CDR3 residues: CASSLTQGYTF. CDR3 in DNA: TGTGCCAGCAGCTTAACACAAGGCTACACCTTC.

The chain uses TRBV4-2 and TRBJ2-3; D may be TRBD2 (6 bases). The germline V and J ends were trimmed by 1 base and 11 bases, with 13 bases remaining between them. The germline V gene encodes CDR1 LGHNA and CDR2 YNFKEQ. The CDR3 totals 13 residues. CDR3 in DNA: TGTGCCAGCAGCCAAGGCGGGGACTTCGAGCAGTATTTT. Translated, it gives CASSQGGDFEQYF.

This chain uses TRBV29-1 with TRBJ2-1; 7 bases are shared with TRBD2. The V gene's germline CDR1 is SQVTM and CDR2 ANQGSEA. The CDR3 consists of 14 residues. V was clipped by 8 bases and J by 7 bases; unmatched bases: 14. The CDR3 is CSLVTGGLRNEQFF. CDR3 DNA sequence: TGCAGCCTCGTGACGGGGGGTCTAAGGAATGAGCAGTTCTTC.

Here the CDR3 DNA reads TGTGCCAGCTCACCTTGGGGGGTAAATCAGCCCCAGCATTTT. Protein product: CASSPWGVNQPQHF. The V gene is TRBV18, the J gene TRBJ1-5; TRBD1 is a possible D gene (5 bases). V lost 3 bases, J lost 4 bases, and 10 bases lay in between. Germline CDR1 is KGHSH and CDR2 is LQKENI. The CDR3 is made up of 14 amino acids.

V gene TRBV6-5 combines with J gene TRBJ1-2; D is ambiguous. Per germline, CDR1 MNHEY and CDR2 SVGAGI. CDR3 length equals 14 residues. Deletions cut 5 bases from V and 4 bases from J, with 14 bases between. The CDR3 bases are TGTGCCAGCAGTCCACAAGAGGGAGGCTATGGCTACACCTTC. This encodes CASSPQEGGYGYTF.

The chain couples TRBV29-1 to TRBJ1-1, with 7 bases that match TRBD1. V lost 5 bases to trimming and J lost 0 bases; unmatched junction nucleotides: 6. The length of the CDR3 is 14 residues. CDR1 and CDR2 from the germline V gene are SQVTM and ANQGSEA. The DNA for the CDR3 is TGCAGCGTTAGACAGGGAATTATGAACACTGAAGCTTTCTTT. This translates into CSVRQGIMNTEAFF. Full variable domain (missing parts from reference TRBV29-1 and TRBJ1-1): SAVISQKPSRDICQRGTSLTIQCQVDSQVTMMFWYRQQPGQSLTLIATANQGSEATYESGFVIDKFPISRPNLTFSTLTVSNMSPEDSSIYLCSVRQGIMNTEAFFGQGTRLTVV.

This chain uses TRBV18 with TRBJ1-2, with 8 bases lining up with TRBD1. This CDR3 is 14 amino acids long. Germline V gene sequence: CDR1 KGHSH, CDR2 LQKENI. J gave up 2 bases and V 4 bases, and 3 bases lay outside the gene matches. CDR3 DNA sequence: TGTGCCAGCTCACAACAGGGGGAGAACTATGGCTACACCTTC. This sequence encodes CASSQQGENYGYTF.

This sequence joins TRBV5-1 and TRBJ2-2; D perhaps matches TRBD1 (6 bases). Germline V gives CDR1 SGHRS, CDR2 YFSETQ. This CDR3 comprises 14 residues. With 3 bases removed from V and 0 bases from J, the gap between germline ends came to 6 bases. The chain's CDR3 is CASSWDTNTGELFF. The CDR3 bases are TGCGCCAGCAGCTGGGACACGAACACCGGGGAGCTGTTTTTT.

The V gene is TRBV6-2 or TRBV6-3, the J gene TRBJ2-7; 14 bases match TRBD2. Germline loops: CDR1 MNHEY, CDR2 SVGEGT. Germline trimming cut 0 bases from V and 0 bases from J; bases unmatched to any gene: 4. This CDR3 comprises 18 residues. The CDR3 sequence: CASSYSGTSGRNSYEQYF. DNA of the CDR3: TGTGCCAGCAGTTACTCTGGGACTAGCGGGAGAAACTCCTACGAGCAGTACTTC.

CDR3 bases: TGTGCCAGCAGCTCTATACAGGGTCCCTACAATGAGCAGTTCTTC. It yields the protein CASSSIQGPYNEQFF. J is TRBJ2-1 and V is TRBV5-6; a possible D gene is TRBD1 (6 bases). The V gene lost 3 bases and the J gene lost 2 bases, with 12 bases spanning the gap. In germline, CDR1 is SGHDT, CDR2 YYEEEE. The CDR3 covers 15 residues.

V gene TRBV5-1 combines with J gene TRBJ1-6; 9 bases map to TRBD1. CDR1 SGHRS and CDR2 YFSETQ come from the germline V gene. The ends lost 3 bases at V and 1 base at J; junction bases unmatched: 5. The CDR3 length is 17 residues. The CDR3, as DNA: TGCGCCAGCAGCTACCGGACAGGGGCGTCCTATAATTCACCCCTCCACTTT. It codes for CASSYRTGASYNSPLHF.

The chain is built from TRBV5-4 and TRBJ2-7; the D gene is possibly TRBD2 (5 bases). The CDR3 runs 14 residues. Germline lookup yields CDR1 SGHNT and CDR2 YYREEE (reference sequence). The V and J ends lost 0 bases and 6 bases respectively, with 13 bases between them. The CDR3 sequence: CASSLGPGGGEQYF. In DNA, the CDR3 is TGTGCCAGCAGCTTGGGTCCGGGTGGAGGCGAGCAGTACTTC.

The chain combines TRBV15 with TRBJ1-1, with D tentatively TRBD1 (5 bases). Germline assignment: CDR1 LNHNV and CDR2 YYDKDF (reference sequence). V shed 1 base and J shed 3 bases, with 12 bases lying between them. The CDR3 is 15 residues long. The CDR3 DNA is TGTGCCACCAGCAGAGGGTACAGGCGTGACACTGAAGCTTTCTTT. Its translation is CATSRGYRRDTEAFF.